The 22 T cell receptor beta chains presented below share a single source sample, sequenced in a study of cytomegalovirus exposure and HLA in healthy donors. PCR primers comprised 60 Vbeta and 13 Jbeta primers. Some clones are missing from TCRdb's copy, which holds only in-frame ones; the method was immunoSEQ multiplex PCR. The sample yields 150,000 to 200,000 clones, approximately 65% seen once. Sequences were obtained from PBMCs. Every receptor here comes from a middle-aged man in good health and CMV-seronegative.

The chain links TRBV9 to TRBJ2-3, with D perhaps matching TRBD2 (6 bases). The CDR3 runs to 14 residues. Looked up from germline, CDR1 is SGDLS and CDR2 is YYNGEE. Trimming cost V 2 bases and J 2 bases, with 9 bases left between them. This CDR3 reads CASSVRGVTDTQYF. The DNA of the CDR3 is TGTGCCAGCAGCGTTCGCGGGGTCACAGATACGCAGTATTTT. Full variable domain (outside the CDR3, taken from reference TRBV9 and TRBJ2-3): DSGVTQTPKHLITATGQRVTLRCSPRSGDLSVYWYQQSLDQGLQFLIQYYNGEERAKGNILERFSAQQFPDLHSELNLSSLELGDSALYFCASSVRGVTDTQYFGPGTRLTVL.

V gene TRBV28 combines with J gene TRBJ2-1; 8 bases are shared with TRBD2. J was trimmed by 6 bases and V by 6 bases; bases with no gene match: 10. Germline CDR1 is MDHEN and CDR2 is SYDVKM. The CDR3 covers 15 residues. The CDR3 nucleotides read TGTGCCAGCAGACCCGTAGCGGGGTTGGGCAATGAGCAGTTCTTC. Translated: CASRPVAGLGNEQFF. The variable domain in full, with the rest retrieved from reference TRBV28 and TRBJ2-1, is DVKVTQSSRYLVKRTGEKVFLECVQDMDHENMFWYRQDPGLGLRLIYFSYDVKMKEKGDIPEGYSVSREKKERFSLILESASTNQTSMYLCASRPVAGLGNEQFFGPGTRLTVL.

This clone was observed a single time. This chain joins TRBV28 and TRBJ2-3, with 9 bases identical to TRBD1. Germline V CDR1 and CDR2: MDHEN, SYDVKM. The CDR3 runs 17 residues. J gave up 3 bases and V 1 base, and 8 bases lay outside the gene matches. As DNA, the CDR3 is TGTGCCAGCAGTTTATTCTCGAAGGGACAGGGAACAGATACGCAGTATTTT. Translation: CASSLFSKGQGTDTQYF.

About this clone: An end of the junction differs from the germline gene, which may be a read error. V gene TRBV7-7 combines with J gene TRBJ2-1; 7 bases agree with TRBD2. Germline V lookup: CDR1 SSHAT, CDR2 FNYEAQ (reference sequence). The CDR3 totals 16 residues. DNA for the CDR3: TGTGCTAGCAGCTTAGGGCCTAGCGGAGCCAACAATGAGCAGTTCTTC. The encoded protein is CASSLGPSGANNEQFF.

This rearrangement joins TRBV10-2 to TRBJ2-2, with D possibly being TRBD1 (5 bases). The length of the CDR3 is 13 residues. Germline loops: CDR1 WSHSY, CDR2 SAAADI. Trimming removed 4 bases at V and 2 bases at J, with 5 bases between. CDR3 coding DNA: TGCGCCAGCAGTGGGGGCAACACCGGGGAGCTGTTTTTT. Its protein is CASSGGNTGELFF.

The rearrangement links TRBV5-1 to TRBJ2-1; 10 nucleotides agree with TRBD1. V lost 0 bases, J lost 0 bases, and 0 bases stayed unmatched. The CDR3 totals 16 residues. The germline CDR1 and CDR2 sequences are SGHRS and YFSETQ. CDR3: CASSLGTGGSYNEQFF. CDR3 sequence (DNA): TGCGCCAGCAGCTTGGGGACAGGGGGCTCCTACAATGAGCAGTTCTTC.

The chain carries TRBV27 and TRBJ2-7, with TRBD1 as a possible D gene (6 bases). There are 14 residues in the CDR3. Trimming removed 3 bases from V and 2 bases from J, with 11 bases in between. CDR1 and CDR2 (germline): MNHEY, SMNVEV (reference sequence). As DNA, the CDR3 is TGTGCCAGCAGTTTCTCGGACAGACCCTACGAGCAGTACTTC. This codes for CASSFSDRPYEQYF.

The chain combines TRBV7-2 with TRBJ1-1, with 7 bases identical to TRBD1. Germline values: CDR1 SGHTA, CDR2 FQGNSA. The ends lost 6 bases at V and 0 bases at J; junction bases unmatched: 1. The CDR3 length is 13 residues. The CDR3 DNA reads TGTGCCAGCAGACAGGGGCTGAACACTGAAGCTTTCTTT. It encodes CASRQGLNTEAFF.

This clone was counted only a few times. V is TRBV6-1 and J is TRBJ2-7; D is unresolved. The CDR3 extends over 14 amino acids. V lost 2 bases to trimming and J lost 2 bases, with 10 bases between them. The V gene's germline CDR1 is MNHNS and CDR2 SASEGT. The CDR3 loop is CASSENSVTYEQYF. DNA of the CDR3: TGTGCCAGCAGTGAAAACTCGGTGACCTACGAGCAGTACTTC.

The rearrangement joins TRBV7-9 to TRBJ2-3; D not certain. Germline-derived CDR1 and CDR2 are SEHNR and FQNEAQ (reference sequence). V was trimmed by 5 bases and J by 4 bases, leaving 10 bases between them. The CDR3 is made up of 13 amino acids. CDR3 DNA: TGTGCCAGCAGCGTCAGAGGTCCAGATACGCAGTATTTT. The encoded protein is CASSVRGPDTQYF.

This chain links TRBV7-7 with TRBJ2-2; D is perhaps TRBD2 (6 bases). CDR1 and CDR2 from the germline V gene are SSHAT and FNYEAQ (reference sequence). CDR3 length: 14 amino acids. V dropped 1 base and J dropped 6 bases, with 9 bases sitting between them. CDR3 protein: CASSLGGEAGELFF. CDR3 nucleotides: TGTGCCAGCAGCTTAGGGGGGGAAGCCGGGGAGCTGTTTTTT.

The CDR3 protein is CASSPVGVSTDTQYF. CDR3 sequence (DNA): TGTGCCAGCTCACCGGTGGGAGTTAGCACAGATACGCAGTATTTT. The V gene is TRBV18, the J gene TRBJ2-3, with D possibly matching TRBD2 (5 bases). V lost 3 bases to trimming and J lost 0 bases, with 10 bases between them. Germline V gene sequence: CDR1 KGHSH, CDR2 LQKENI. This CDR3 has 15 amino acids.

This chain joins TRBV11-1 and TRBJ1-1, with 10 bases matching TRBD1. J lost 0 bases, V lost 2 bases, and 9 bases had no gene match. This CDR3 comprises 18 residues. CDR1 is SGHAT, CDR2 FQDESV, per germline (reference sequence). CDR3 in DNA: TGTGCCAGCAGCTTATATCCCCTGACAGGGGGCATGAACACTGAAGCTTTCTTT. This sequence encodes CASSLYPLTGGMNTEAFF.

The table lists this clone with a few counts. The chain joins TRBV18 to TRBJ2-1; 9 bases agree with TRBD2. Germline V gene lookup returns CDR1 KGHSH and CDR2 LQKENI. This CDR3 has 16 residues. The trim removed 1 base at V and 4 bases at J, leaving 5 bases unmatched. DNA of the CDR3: TGTGCCAGCTCACCACAGGGTAGCGGGAGATACAATGAGCAGTTCTTC. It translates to CASSPQGSGRYNEQFF.

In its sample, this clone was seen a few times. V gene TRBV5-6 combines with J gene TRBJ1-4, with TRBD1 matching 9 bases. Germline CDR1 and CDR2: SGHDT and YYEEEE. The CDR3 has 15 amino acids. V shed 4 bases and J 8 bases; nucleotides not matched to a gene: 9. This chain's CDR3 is CASSHGTGSLEKLFF. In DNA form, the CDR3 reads TGTGCCAGCAGCCATGGGACAGGGTCGTTGGAAAAACTGTTTTTT.

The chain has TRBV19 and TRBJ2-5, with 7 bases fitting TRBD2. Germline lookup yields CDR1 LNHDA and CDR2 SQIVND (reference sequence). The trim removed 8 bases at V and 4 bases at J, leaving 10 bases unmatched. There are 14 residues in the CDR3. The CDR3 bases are TGTGCCAGTGCCCCCGGCGGGGGACGAGAGACCCAGTACTTC. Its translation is CASAPGGGRETQYF.

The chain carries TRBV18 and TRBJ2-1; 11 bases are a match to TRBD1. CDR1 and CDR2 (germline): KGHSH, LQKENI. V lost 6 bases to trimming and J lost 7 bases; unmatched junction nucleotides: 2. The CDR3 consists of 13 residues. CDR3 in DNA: TGTGCCAGCTCCGGGGACAGGGGGAATGAGCAGTTCTTC. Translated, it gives CASSGDRGNEQFF.

The CDR3 DNA follows: TGTGCCAGCAACCTAGCGGGGGGCACCACCTACGAGCAGTACTTC. Encoded protein: CASNLAGGTTYEQYF. The gene calls are TRBV6-1 and TRBJ2-7; TRBD2 matches 11 bases. Germline V gene sequence: CDR1 MNHNS, CDR2 SASEGT. This CDR3 has 15 amino acids. V shed 7 bases and J 2 bases; nucleotides not matched to a gene: 7.

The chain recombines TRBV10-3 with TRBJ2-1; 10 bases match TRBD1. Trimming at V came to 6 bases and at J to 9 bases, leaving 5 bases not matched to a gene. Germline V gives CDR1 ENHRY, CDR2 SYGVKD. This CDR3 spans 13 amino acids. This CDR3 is CAISGTGVSEQFF. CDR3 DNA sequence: TGTGCCATCAGCGGGACAGGGGTCAGTGAGCAGTTCTTC.

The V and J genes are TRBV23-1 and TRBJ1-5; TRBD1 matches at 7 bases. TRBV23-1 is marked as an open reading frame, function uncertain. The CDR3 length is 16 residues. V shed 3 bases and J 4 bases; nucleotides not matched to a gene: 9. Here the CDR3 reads CASSHNRQGGNQPQHF. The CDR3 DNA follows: TGCGCCAGCAGTCACAATAGACAGGGCGGGAATCAGCCCCAGCATTTT.

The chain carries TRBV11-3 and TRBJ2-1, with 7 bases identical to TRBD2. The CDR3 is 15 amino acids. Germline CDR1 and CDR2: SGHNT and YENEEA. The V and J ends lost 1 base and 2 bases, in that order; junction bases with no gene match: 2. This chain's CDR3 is CASSLGGRAYNEQFF. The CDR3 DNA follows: TGTGCCAGCAGCTTAGGGGGGAGGGCCTACAATGAGCAGTTCTTC.

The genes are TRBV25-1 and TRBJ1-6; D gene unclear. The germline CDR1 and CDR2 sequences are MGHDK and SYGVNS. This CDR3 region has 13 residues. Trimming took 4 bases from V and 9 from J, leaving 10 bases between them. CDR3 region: CASSGSASSPLHF. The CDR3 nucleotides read TGTGCCAGCAGTGGTTCCGCGAGTTCACCCCTCCACTTT.